Shown below are 24 T cell receptor beta chains from a single sample sequenced in a study of tissue T cells after allogeneic stem cell transplantation. The time point is: mouse harvest day 7 after allogeneic transplant. Each mouse received 10^7 T-cell-depleted marrow cells plus 10^6 splenic CD5+ T cells by tail vein. The assay was immunoSEQ multiplex PCR, and TCRdb's table has in-frame clones only and misses some. The sample includes roughly 6,600 clones, just under 50% of them seen just once. Sequencing was performed on lymph node tissue. The receptors come from a female BALB/c mouse given C57BL/6 T cells with graft-versus-host disease after an allogeneic hematopoietic cell transplant.

Concerning this clone: Gene labels here are mouse ones. The CDR3 is cut off 1 residue early in the read; its end comes from the germline J gene. The chain has TRBV13-2 and TRBJ2-1; 8 positions agree with TRBD2. V gave up 6 bases and J gave up 7 bases; unmatched junction bases: 9. The germline gives CDR1 NNHNN, CDR2 SYGAGS (reference sequence). This CDR3 is built from 14 residues. The CDR3 is CASEAGGGGAEQFF. The sequenced part of the CDR3 DNA is TGTGCCAGCGAGGCCGGGGGGGGCGGGGCTGAGCAGTTC.

With regard to this clone: Gene names refer to mouse genes. The part of the CDR3 DNA that was read is TGTGCCAGCGGGCACTATAATTCGCCCCTCTAC. Its protein is CASGHYNSPLY. From start to end, the CDR3 is CASGHYNSPLYF. The rearrangement joins TRBV14 to TRBJ1-6; D call uncertain. Coverage ceases 1 residue before the CDR3 finishes, and the germline J gene fills in the end. TRBJ1-6 is reported as an ORF; its role is uncertain. This CDR3 spans 12 amino acids. The ends were cut back, 7 bases at V and 3 bases at J, with 5 bases in the middle. The germline gives CDR1 SGHDT, CDR2 FRDEAV.

A note on this clone: Gene names and germline match the mouse. The read terminates 1 residue ahead of where the CDR3 ends, so the germline J gene completes it. V gene TRBV26 combines with J gene TRBJ1-6; unclear D gene. TRBJ1-6 has ORF status, its function being uncertain. V was shortened by 3 bases and J by 9 bases, with 9 bases between the two germline ends. This CDR3 contains 13 residues. The germline V gene encodes CDR1 KGHPV and CDR2 FQNQEV (reference sequence). CDR3 loop: CASSLPGSSPLYF. The CDR3 DNA, read in part, is TGTGCCAGCAGTCTCCCGGGATCTTCGCCCCTCTAC.

This clone was counted a single time. The gene symbols are mouse symbols. The CDR3 is cut off 1 residue early in the read; its end comes from the germline J gene. The genes are TRBV19 and TRBJ2-5, with 7 bases matching TRBD1. This CDR3 has 13 residues. Germline V lookup: CDR1 FNHDT, CDR2 SITEND (reference sequence). With V trimmed by 3 bases and J by 2 bases, 0 bases remained unmatched. Incomplete CDR3 DNA: TGTGCCAGCAGTACAGGGGGCCAAGACACCCAGTAC. The encoded protein is CASSTGGQDTQY. The whole CDR3 reads CASSTGGQDTQYF.

On this clone itself: The genes are named according to mouse. The read ends 1 residue shy of where the CDR3 ends; the end is completed using the germline J gene. The chain has TRBV23 and TRBJ1-1; the tabulated D call, TRBD1, remains unverified against the DNA. The germline gives CDR1 KGHTA, CDR2 FQNQQP. The CDR3 covers 15 residues. CDR3 protein: CSSSPGHKTNTEVFF. Partial CDR3 DNA: TGCTCCAGCAGTCCCGGACACAAAACAAACACAGAAGTCTTC.

Notes on this clone: Genes and germline come from the mouse. The read ends 1 residue shy of where the CDR3 ends; the end is completed using the germline J gene. The chain links TRBV26 to TRBJ2-1; D is unresolved. The CDR3 consists of 13 residues. Germline CDR1 reads KGHPV; CDR2 reads FQNQEV (reference sequence). The ends were cut back, 1 base at V and 3 bases at J, with 4 bases in the middle. CDR3 bases read: TGTGCCAGCAGTCTGTTCAGCTATGCTGAGCAGTTC. As protein: CASSLFSYAEQF. The entire CDR3 sequence reads CASSLFSYAEQFF.

Worth noting for this clone: All gene names here are mouse names. The sequence runs out 1 residue before the end of the CDR3; the remainder is reconstructed from the germline J gene. V usage is TRBV3 and J usage is TRBJ2-3, with D tentatively TRBD1 (6 bases). Per the germline V gene, CDR1 is SNHLY and CDR2 is FYNGKV (reference sequence). With 5 bases removed from V and 0 bases from J, the gap between germline ends came to 12 bases. The CDR3 spans 15 residues. CDR3: CASSPRGGSAETLYF. CDR3 DNA, as far as it was read: TGTGCCAGCAGCCCCCGAGGGGGTAGTGCAGAAACGCTGTAT.

Concerning this clone itself: Mouse germline and gene names are used. The part of the CDR3 DNA that was read is TGCTCCAGCAGTCACGACAGCGCAAACACAGAAGTCTTC. This sequence encodes CSSSHDSANTEVF. From start to end, the CDR3 is CSSSHDSANTEVFF. The rearrangement joins TRBV23 to TRBJ1-1; the D segment call TRBD1 is taken from the table without a DNA check. The read comes to an end 1 residue before the CDR3 does, leaving the germline J gene to fill in the end. CDR1 and CDR2 from the germline V gene are KGHTA and FQNQQP. CDR3 length: 14 amino acids. The full variable domain, rest sourced from reference TRBV23 and TRBJ1-1, is DAAVTQKPRYLIKMKGQEAEMKCIPEKGHTAVFWYQQKQSKELKFLIYFQNQQPLDQIDMVKERFSAVCPSSSLCSLGIRTCEAEDSALYLCSSSHDSANTEVFFGKGTRLTVV.

Details on this clone: Gene names denote mouse genes. Sequencing ends 1 residue short of the CDR3 end; the germline J gene provides the rest. V and J are TRBV26 and TRBJ1-1, with TRBD1 matching 7 bases. V was clipped by 6 bases and J by 0 bases; unmatched bases: 1. The length of the CDR3 is 13 residues. The germline CDR1 and CDR2 sequences are KGHPV and FQNQEV (reference sequence). The CDR3 DNA, read in part, is TGTGCCAGCAGCCAGGGGGCAAACACAGAAGTCTTC. It codes for CASSQGANTEVF. The whole CDR3 sequence reads CASSQGANTEVFF.

By its share, this clone is large. Gene and germline names: mouse. Sequencing ends 1 residue short of the CDR3 end; the germline J gene provides the rest. J is TRBJ2-7 and V is TRBV13-1; no definite D call. This CDR3 has 12 amino acids. V lost 1 base, J lost 1 base, and 3 bases lay in between. The germline CDR1 and CDR2 sequences are NSHNY and SYGAGN. CDR3 DNA (partial): TGTGCCAGCAGTGATCCGTCCTATGAACAGTAC. As protein: CASSDPSYEQY. The entire CDR3 protein is CASSDPSYEQYF.

Comments on this clone: Gene names follow the mouse nomenclature. The read terminates 1 residue ahead of where the CDR3 ends, so the germline J gene completes it. The chain links TRBV4 to TRBJ2-2; D not certain. Deletions cut 6 bases from V and 1 base from J, with 6 bases between. CDR1 LGHDT and CDR2 YNNKQL come from the germline V gene (reference sequence). This CDR3 spans 13 amino acids. CDR3: CASSHINTGQLYF. CDR3 DNA, as far as it was read: TGTGCCAGCAGTCACATAAACACCGGGCAGCTCTAC. The whole variable domain, remainder taken from reference TRBV4 and TRBJ2-2, is ETAVFQTPNYHVTQVGNEVSFNCKQTLGHDTMYWYKQDSKKLLKIMFSYNNKQLIVNETVPRRFSPQSSDKAHLNLRIKSVEPEDSAVYLCASSHINTGQLYFGEGSKLTVL.

Concerning this clone: Genes and germline are mouse. The read ends 1 residue shy of where the CDR3 ends; the end is completed using the germline J gene. The J gene is TRBJ2-7, the V gene TRBV12-2, with TRBD1 matching over 9 bases. This CDR3 region has 15 residues. CDR1 SGHLS and CDR2 HYDKME come from the germline V gene. V was pared by 0 bases and J by 4 bases, with 6 bases of the junction left unmatched. CDR3 protein: CASSLTGGRGYEQYF. CDR3 DNA, as far as it was read: TGTGCCAGCTCTCTCACAGGGGGCCGGGGTTATGAACAGTAC.

Of note for this clone: Each gene name is a mouse one. The sequenced part of the CDR3 DNA is TGTGCCAGCAGTCTGCGGACAGGGTCTGGAAATACGCTCTAT. Protein sequence: CASSLRTGSGNTLY. The entire CDR3 protein reads CASSLRTGSGNTLYF. V usage is TRBV26 and J usage is TRBJ1-3; 8 nucleotides match TRBD1. Coverage ceases 1 residue before the CDR3 finishes, and the germline J gene fills in the end. The CDR3 loop spans 15 amino acids. Germline V gene lookup returns CDR1 KGHPV and CDR2 FQNQEV (reference sequence). With 2 bases clipped from V and 1 base from J, the junction kept 1 base outside the gene matches.

In this sample, this clone turned up a few times. Gene names and germline match the mouse. Coverage ceases 1 residue before the CDR3 finishes, and the germline J gene fills in the end. This chain connects TRBV1 to TRBJ2-7; 13 bases match TRBD2. The junction had 5 bases not matched to a gene; V was cut back by 5 bases and J by 4 bases. CDR3 length: 15 residues. In germline, CDR1 is NSQYPW, CDR2 LRSPGD (reference sequence). CDR3 sequence: CTCSPGTGGGYEQYF. The covered CDR3 bases are TGCACCTGCAGTCCTGGGACTGGGGGGGGTTATGAACAGTAC.

In this sample, this clone turned up a few times. Here the gene names and germline are mouse. The CDR3 end falls 1 residue outside the read, so it is completed with the germline J gene. The chain recombines TRBV26 with TRBJ2-4; D gene uncertain. The CDR3 consists of 15 residues. Trimming stripped 0 bases from V and 0 bases from J, with 7 bases between. CDR1 and CDR2 (germline): KGHPV, FQNQEV (reference sequence). The sequenced part of the CDR3 DNA is TGTGCCAGCAGTCTGTCGTCGGGGAGTCAAAACACCTTGTAC. It encodes CASSLSSGSQNTLY. The CDR3 in full is CASSLSSGSQNTLYF.

In regard to this clone: The gene symbols are mouse symbols. The read ends 1 residue shy of where the CDR3 ends; the end is completed using the germline J gene. The chain combines TRBV15 with TRBJ2-2, with 10 bases matching TRBD2. The germline gives CDR1 SGHND, CDR2 FRSKSL. The CDR3 spans 15 residues. The V segment lost 5 bases and the J segment 4 bases; nucleotides outside the gene matches: 4. This CDR3 is CASSPLGGVTGQLYF. The part of the CDR3 DNA that was read is TGTGCCAGCAGTCCACTGGGGGGGGTCACCGGGCAGCTCTAC.

This clone has just a few counts. Genes here carry mouse names. From the germline J gene comes the end of the CDR3, since the read stops 1 residue before it. The chain has TRBV26 and TRBJ1-1, with D tentatively TRBD1 (5 bases). The germline V and J ends were trimmed by 0 bases and 4 bases, with 9 bases remaining between them. This CDR3 has 14 amino acids. From germline, CDR1 is KGHPV and CDR2 FQNQEV (reference sequence). CDR3 sequence: CASSLSGHGTEVFF. CDR3 bases read: TGTGCCAGCAGTCTGTCGGGGCACGGCACAGAAGTCTTC.

This clone came up a few times. Gene and germline names: mouse. Sequencing ends 1 residue short of the CDR3 end; the germline J gene provides the rest. This rearrangement joins TRBV16 to TRBJ2-7; TRBD1 might be the D (6 bases). V lost 3 bases to trimming and J lost 7 bases, with 10 bases between them. Looked up from germline, CDR1 is SGHSA and CDR2 is FRNQAP. The CDR3 runs 12 residues. The CDR3 DNA, read in part, is TGTGCAAGCAGCTTCCAGGGGTGGGAACAGTAC. Its protein product is CASSFQGWEQY. The CDR3 in full is CASSFQGWEQYF.

By share, this clone counts as medium-sized. Gene names are the mouse ones. With the read ending 1 residue before the CDR3 end, the germline J gene is used to fill in that end. The chain employs TRBV19 and TRBJ2-7, with no clear D. Germline lookup yields CDR1 FNHDT and CDR2 SITEND (reference sequence). The CDR3 has 12 residues. V lost 0 bases, J lost 4 bases, and 5 bases lay in between. The CDR3 bases that were read are TGTGCCAGCAGTATAGGAGCTTATGAACAGTAC. Translating gives CASSIGAYEQY. The complete CDR3 sequence is CASSIGAYEQYF. Filled out from reference TRBV19 and TRBJ2-7, the complete variable domain reads GGIITQTPKFLIGQEGQKLTLKCQQNFNHDTMYWYRQDSGKGLRLIYYSITENDLQKGDLSEGYDASREKKSSFSLTVTSAQKNEMAVFLCASSIGAYEQYFGPGTRLTVL.

As for this clone: The gene symbols are mouse symbols. The read finishes 1 residue shy of the CDR3 end, and the germline J gene is used to complete it. The rearrangement uses TRBV3 and TRBJ2-1; the match to TRBD2 covers 10 bases. The germline V gene encodes CDR1 SNHLY and CDR2 FYNGKV (reference sequence). CDR3 length: 15 amino acids. The V and J ends lost 5 bases and 7 bases, in that order; junction bases with no gene match: 8. The CDR3 sequence is CASSPRLGGTAEQFF. Partial CDR3 DNA: TGTGCCAGCAGCCCCAGACTGGGGGGAACGGCTGAGCAGTTC. The full variable domain, in which reference TRBV3 and TRBJ2-1 provide the parts outside the CDR3, is GPKVLQIPSHQIIDMGQMVTLNCDPVSNHLYFYWYKQILGQQMEFLVNFYNGKVMEKSKLFKDQFSVERPDGSYFTLKIQPTALEDSAVYFCASSPRLGGTAEQFFGPGTRLTVL.

By its share, this clone is medium-sized (0.01 to 0.1%). All gene names here are mouse names. The missing CDR3 end, 1 residue past where the read stops, is filled in from the germline J gene. This chain uses TRBV29 with TRBJ2-7, with a weak D call TRBD1 (6 bases). Trimming took off 3 bases at V and 4 bases at J, with 7 bases between the two ends. This CDR3 comprises 12 residues. Germline loops: CDR1 MSHET, CDR2 SYDVDS. CDR3 residues: CASSLGQYEQYF. The sequenced CDR3 bases are TGTGCTAGCAGTTTGGGACAATATGAACAGTAC. The whole variable domain, remainder taken from reference TRBV29 and TRBJ2-7, is DMKVTQMPRYLIKRMGENVLLECGQDMSHETMYWYRQDPGLGLQLIYISYDVDSNSEGDIPKGYRVSRKKREHFSLILDSAKTNQTSVYFCASSLGQYEQYFGPGTRLTVL.

Concerning this clone itself: The germline and genes are mouse ones. Sequencing ends 1 residue short of the CDR3 end; the germline J gene provides the rest. The genes are TRBV13-1 and TRBJ1-2; D might be TRBD1 (6 bases). V was shortened by 1 base and J by 1 base, with 11 bases between the two germline ends. The germline CDR1 and CDR2 sequences are NSHNY and SYGAGN. The CDR3 extends over 15 amino acids. The CDR3 is CASSDSGALNSDYTF. CDR3 DNA (partial): TGTGCCAGCAGTGATTCAGGGGCCCTAAACTCCGACTACACC.

Comments on this clone: Gene and germline names: mouse. The observed sequence ends 1 residue before the CDR3 terminus, with the missing tail filled in from the germline J gene. The genes are TRBV4 and TRBJ2-5; TRBD2 matches 12 bases. The germline CDR1 and CDR2 sequences are LGHDT and YNNKQL (reference sequence). This CDR3 is 15 amino acids long. With V trimmed by 6 bases and J by 3 bases, 4 bases remained unmatched. The CDR3 DNA, read in part, is TGTGCCAGCAGTCGGGACTGGGGGGCACAAGACACCCAGTAC. Encoded protein: CASSRDWGAQDTQY. From start to end, the CDR3 is CASSRDWGAQDTQYF. The whole variable domain, remainder taken from reference TRBV4 and TRBJ2-5, is ETAVFQTPNYHVTQVGNEVSFNCKQTLGHDTMYWYKQDSKKLLKIMFSYNNKQLIVNETVPRRFSPQSSDKAHLNLRIKSVEPEDSAVYLCASSRDWGAQDTQYFGPGTRLLVL.

On this clone itself: Gene names follow the mouse nomenclature. The read halts 1 residue ahead of the CDR3 end, with the missing end drawn from the germline J gene. The chain combines TRBV29 with TRBJ2-5, with D hard to call. V shed 5 bases and J shed 4 bases, with 1 base lying between them. Looked up from germline, CDR1 is MSHET and CDR2 is SYDVDS. CDR3 length: 10 amino acids. The CDR3 region is CASSKDTQYF. Partial CDR3 DNA: TGTGCTAGCAGTAAAGACACCCAGTAC. The variable domain in full, with the rest retrieved from reference TRBV29 and TRBJ2-5, is DMKVTQMPRYLIKRMGENVLLECGQDMSHETMYWYRQDPGLGLQLIYISYDVDSNSEGDIPKGYRVSRKKREHFSLILDSAKTNQTSVYFCASSKDTQYFGPGTRLLVL.